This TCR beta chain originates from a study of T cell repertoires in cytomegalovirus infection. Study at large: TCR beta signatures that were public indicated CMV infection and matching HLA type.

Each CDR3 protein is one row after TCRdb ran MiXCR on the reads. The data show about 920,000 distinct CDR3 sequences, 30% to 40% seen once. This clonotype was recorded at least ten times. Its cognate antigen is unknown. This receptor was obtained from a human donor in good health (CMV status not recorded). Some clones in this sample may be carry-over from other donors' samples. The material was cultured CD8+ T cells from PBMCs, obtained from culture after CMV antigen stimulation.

CDR3 loop: CASSLTDYTEAFF. CDR3 nucleotides: TGTGCCAGCAGCTTGACGGATTACACTGAAGCTTTCTTT. The chain joins TRBV7-3 to TRBJ1-1, with D unclear. Trimming shortened V by 3 bases and J by 3 bases, and 8 bases separated the two germline ends. The CDR3 is 13 amino acids. Germline V gene lookup returns CDR1 SGHTA and CDR2 FQGTGA. Full variable domain (missing parts from reference TRBV7-3 and TRBJ1-1): GAGVSQTPSNKVTEKGKYVELRCDPISGHTALYWYRQSLGQGPEFLIYFQGTGAADDSGLPNDRFFAVRPEGSVSTLKIQRTERGDSAVYLCASSLTDYTEAFFGQGTRLTVV.